This T cell receptor (beta chain) was sequenced for a study of neurological immune-mediated disorders. V shed 7 bases and J 0 bases; nucleotides not matched to a gene: 22. The CDR3 covers 21 residues. Per germline, CDR1 SQVTM and CDR2 ANQGSEA. The cDNA came from 5'RACE with 10-nucleotide random UMIs. The output of every sequencing run exceeded 170 million TCR-beta sequences, derived from 15-18 subjects. From the 5' RACE reads, TCRdb called clonotypes with MiXCR, one entry per CDR3 protein. Of 15,000 to 20,000 distinct CDR3 sequences in the sample, 25% to 30% were seen once. This clonotype was seen ten or more times.

The V call is TRBV29-1, the J call TRBJ2-3; 13 nucleotides agree with TRBD2. Sequences were obtained from PBMCs. This receptor was obtained from a man aged 45 to 65 with HTLV-1-associated myelopathy (HAM/TSP). CDR3 sequence: CSAKKRAFTSGGGSSTDTQYF. The CDR3 DNA reads TGCAGCGCTAAGAAACGGGCCTTTACTAGCGGGGGGGGTTCTAGCACAGATACGCAGTATTTT.